The clone carrying this T cell receptor beta chain was counted a few times. The sample is drawn from a study of control samples from healthy donors and cancer patients. With 3 bases clipped from V and 4 bases from J, the junction kept 7 bases outside the gene matches. The germline CDR1 and CDR2 sequences are SQVTM and ANQGSEA. There are 14 residues in the CDR3. Measured with immunoSEQ multiplex PCR; TCRdb has only the in-frame clones, and not every one. The top ten clones hold over 10% of a sample with 130,000 or so clones, about 83% of them seen once. This sequence was found in a man aged 25 to 40 in good health. The sequencing sample was made of blood. V and J are TRBV29-1 and TRBJ2-7, with 9 nucleotides matching TRBD1. Here the CDR3 reads CSVEVTGGFYEQYF. CDR3 coding DNA: TGCAGCGTTGAGGTGACAGGGGGTTTTTACGAGCAGTACTTC.